This TCR beta chain stems from a study of OX40 agonist ivuxolimab in advanced cancers. About the study: Patients achieving partial responses numbered three: one hepatocellular carcinoma case and two cutaneous melanoma cases.

Generated by immunoSEQ multiplex PCR, the TCRdb table keeps only in-frame clones and is missing some. The repertoire holds 50,000 to 55,000 clones, with approximately 84% as singletons. The germline V gene has CDR1 SGHAT and CDR2 FQDESV (reference sequence). Germline trimming cut 5 bases from V and 12 bases from J; bases unmatched to any gene: 7. The CDR3 runs 14 residues. This chain connects TRBV11-1 to TRBJ2-1; 13 bases are shared with TRBD2. This receptor was identified in an adult with an advanced solid tumor such as melanoma, head and neck, liver or kidney cancer. Here the sequenced sample was CD4+ or CD8+ T cells sorted from blood, taken in a trial of the OX40 agonist ivuxolimab. The CDR3: CASSPGLAGSGQFF. The CDR3 bases are TGTGCCAGCAGCCCGGGACTAGCGGGGTCGGGGCAGTTCTTC.